This note documents a single TCR beta chain sequence. Antigen specificity is unknown. These data originate in a study of cytomegalovirus exposure and HLA in healthy donors. Study-level points and caveats: A few CMV-associated chains proved CMV antigen-specific in vitro.

Generated by immunoSEQ multiplex PCR, the TCRdb table keeps only in-frame clones and is missing some. The sample comprises 98,000 or so clones, 70% to 90% of which are singletons, and about 3% rests with the top ten. CDR1 and CDR2 from the germline V gene are SGHVS and FQNEAQ. Between the trimmed V and J ends, which lost 5 bases and 2 bases, there was a span of 18 bases. CDR3 length: 16 residues. This sequence originates from a woman aged 18-29 years in good health and CMV-seronegative. Sample: PBMCs. This chain uses TRBV7-8 with TRBJ2-5, with a weak D call TRBD1 (6 bases). CDR3: CASSPEGVRLQETQYF. Here the CDR3 DNA reads TGTGCCAGCAGCCCAGAGGGGGTCCGGCTTCAAGAGACCCAGTACTTC.